The 26 T cell receptor beta chains reported below all come from one sample, sequenced in a study of cytotoxic CD8 clonotypes in ibrutinib-treated CLL. Only in-frame clones appear in the TCRdb table, and some are missing; sequencing was by immunoSEQ multiplex PCR. The sample gives 150,000 or so clones, 65% to 85% of which show up once; about 7.4% is in the top ten. The sequencing used PBMCs, collected after 36 months of ibrutinib treatment. The receptors originated from a human donor with chronic lymphocytic leukemia.

The V gene is TRBV6-6, the J gene TRBJ1-2; no reliable D call. Trimming left V 5 bases short and J 1 base short, with 17 bases between. Germline CDR1 reads MNHNY; CDR2 reads SVGAGI (reference sequence). This CDR3 has 16 amino acids. The CDR3 sequence is CASSIPRSWGNYGYTF. The CDR3 nucleotides are TGTGCCAGCAGTATACCCCGCTCCTGGGGTAACTATGGCTACACCTTC.

The V call is TRBV9, the J call TRBJ2-7; D remains ambiguous. CDR1 is SGDLS, CDR2 YYNGEE, per germline. Trimming removed 5 bases at V and 5 bases at J, with 17 bases between. The CDR3 totals 14 residues. CDR3 sequence: CASSISVQNHEQYF. The CDR3, as DNA: TGTGCCAGCAGTATCTCGGTTCAGAACCACGAGCAGTACTTC.

V usage is TRBV18 and J usage is TRBJ1-4; D is perhaps TRBD1 (6 bases). CDR1 is KGHSH, CDR2 LQKENI, per germline. The CDR3 contains 17 residues. Trimming shortened V by 3 bases and J by 6 bases, and 20 bases separated the two germline ends. CDR3 coding DNA: TGTGCCAGCTCACCGCGGAACGGGGACATCGGGTATGAAAAACTGTTTTTT. It translates to CASSPRNGDIGYEKLFF.

The chain couples TRBV5-1 to TRBJ2-7; 10 nucleotides line up with TRBD1. The CDR3 consists of 14 residues. Germline trimming cut 4 bases from V and 4 bases from J; bases unmatched to any gene: 5. Germline CDR1 is SGHRS and CDR2 is YFSETQ. CDR3: CASSPGQGPYEQYF. The CDR3 nucleotides are TGCGCCAGCAGCCCGGGACAGGGGCCGTACGAGCAGTACTTC.

The rearrangement joins TRBV18 to TRBJ1-5, with D unclear. CDR3 length: 12 residues. Trimming cost V 2 bases and J 5 bases, with 4 bases left between them. Germline V gene lookup returns CDR1 KGHSH and CDR2 LQKENI. CDR3 nucleotides: TGTGCCAGCTCACCATCCGATCAGCCCCAGCATTTT. It is translated as CASSPSDQPQHF.

This clone has more than one count but fewer than ten. The rearrangement uses TRBV6-6 and TRBJ1-1; D is perhaps TRBD1 (6 bases). The CDR3 has 12 amino acids. CDR1 and CDR2 from the germline V gene are MNHNY and SVGAGI (reference sequence). The V gene lost 10 bases and the J gene lost 7 bases, with 16 bases spanning the gap. The CDR3 here is CATFRGAGEAFF. CDR3 DNA: TGTGCCACATTTCGGGGGGCGGGTGAAGCTTTCTTT.

A few counts support this clone. The chain recombines TRBV6-6 with TRBJ1-5; TRBD1 might be the D (5 bases). V was clipped by 10 bases and J by 6 bases, with 16 bases between them. The CDR3 length is 13 residues. Germline V gives CDR1 MNHNY, CDR2 SVGAGI (reference sequence). The CDR3 reads CATLEQGGQPQHF. CDR3 DNA: TGTGCCACCCTTGAGCAGGGAGGTCAGCCCCAGCATTTT.

The chain couples TRBV2 to TRBJ2-7; possibly TRBD2 for D (6 bases). Germline assignment: CDR1 SNHLY and CDR2 FYNNEI. The CDR3 runs to 13 residues. V lost 8 bases to trimming and J lost 6 bases, with 17 bases between them. CDR3: CASRGMGGPEQYF. CDR3 bases: TGTGCCAGCCGAGGAATGGGAGGTCCCGAGCAGTACTTC. Complete variable domain (other parts from reference TRBV2 and TRBJ2-7): EPEVTQTPSHQVTQMGQEVILRCVPISNHLYFYWYRQILGQKVEFLVSFYNNEISEKSEIFDDQFSVERPDGSNFTLKIRSTKLEDSAMYFCASRGMGGPEQYFGPGTRLTVT.

This clone appeared once. For the CDR3, the DNA is TGCGCCAGCAGCTTGCCTGGCGGGGAGCAGTTCTTC. Translated: CASSLPGGEQFF. The V call is TRBV5-1, the J call TRBJ2-1; D is possibly TRBD2 (5 bases). Trimming took 1 base from V and 10 from J, leaving 9 bases between them. The CDR3 runs to 12 residues. CDR1 is SGHRS, CDR2 YFSETQ, per germline.

The rearrangement joins TRBV6-5 to TRBJ1-2; 8 bases are shared with TRBD1. The CDR3 contains 14 residues. In germline, CDR1 is MNHEY, CDR2 SVGAGI. Unmatched junction bases numbered 6, after V lost 2 bases and J lost 7 bases. This CDR3 reads CASSYGGQGSGYTF. The CDR3 DNA follows: TGTGCCAGCAGTTACGGTGGACAGGGAAGTGGCTACACCTTC.

J is TRBJ1-1 and V is TRBV18; no definite D call. With 8 bases removed from V and 4 bases from J, the gap between germline ends came to 11 bases. The germline CDR1 and CDR2 sequences are KGHSH and LQKENI. This CDR3 is 12 amino acids long. Written as DNA, the CDR3 is TGTGCCAGCACACGGGGTGGCACTGAAGCTTTCTTT. It is translated as CASTRGGTEAFF.

There are a few counts of this clone. The gene calls are TRBV5-4 and TRBJ1-3; TRBD1 aligns across 7 bases. The CDR3 is 15 residues long. CDR1 and CDR2 (germline): SGHNT, YYREEE (reference sequence). Trimming cost V 4 bases and J 3 bases; bases outside gene matches: 7. CDR3 DNA: TGTGCCAGCAGCATGGGACAGCCGGGTGGAAACACCATATATTTT. Protein: CASSMGQPGGNTIYF.

The chain employs TRBV7-9 and TRBJ2-7; D is uncertain. CDR1 is SEHNR, CDR2 FQNEAQ, per germline (reference sequence). This CDR3 contains 14 residues. The V gene lost 3 bases and the J gene lost 3 bases, with 12 bases spanning the gap. CDR3 region: CASSFPSEVYEQYF. The CDR3 nucleotides are TGTGCCAGCAGCTTTCCCTCGGAAGTCTACGAGCAGTACTTC.

The rearrangement uses TRBV7-9 and TRBJ2-3; D not certain. CDR1 and CDR2 (germline): SEHNR, FQNEAQ (reference sequence). CDR3 length: 13 amino acids. V lost 1 base to trimming and J lost 4 bases, with 6 bases between them. The CDR3 DNA is TGTGCCAGCAGCTTAGAATCGTCAGATACGCAGTATTTT. Protein: CASSLESSDTQYF.

CDR3 residues: CASSKSGGGLTDTQYF. The CDR3 bases are TGCGCCAGCAGCAAAAGCGGGGGGGGACTCACAGATACGCAGTATTTT. This rearrangement joins TRBV4-1 to TRBJ2-3; TRBD2 matches 10 bases. The CDR3 runs 16 residues. The germline CDR1 and CDR2 sequences are MGHRA and YSYEKL. Trimming removed 5 bases from V and 2 bases from J; junction bases left unmatched: 7.

This clone was observed once. The chain joins TRBV5-1 to TRBJ2-7; D possibly corresponds to TRBD2 (6 bases). CDR1 and CDR2 from the germline V gene are SGHRS and YFSETQ. CDR3 length equals 14 residues. Trimming left V 0 bases short and J 7 bases short, with 14 bases between. The DNA of the CDR3 is TGCGCCAGCAGCTTGGCCGGGACTGTAGGGGAGCAGTACTTC. It specifies CASSLAGTVGEQYF.

The chain has TRBV6-1 and TRBJ2-7, with D unclear. The V end was cut by 1 base, the J end by 3 bases, with 7 bases between. Germline V gene data show CDR1 as MNHNS and CDR2 as SASEGT. This CDR3 comprises 13 residues. CDR3 sequence (DNA): TGTGCCAGCAGTGAAGGGCAGGACTACGAGCAGTACTTC. Encoded protein: CASSEGQDYEQYF.

This rearrangement joins TRBV11-2 to TRBJ1-6; a weak D match, TRBD1 (5 bases). This CDR3 is built from 15 residues. Germline CDR1 reads SGHAT; CDR2 reads FQNNGV. Trimming took off 5 bases at V and 6 bases at J, with 14 bases between the two ends. CDR3 in amino acids: CASSETGGFNSPLHF. CDR3 DNA: TGTGCCAGCAGCGAAACCGGGGGTTTTAATTCACCCCTCCACTTT.

The chain couples TRBV18 to TRBJ1-1; 7 bases are a match to TRBD1. Germline V gene data show CDR1 as KGHSH and CDR2 as LQKENI. This CDR3 region has 16 residues. V was clipped by 4 bases and J by 1 base; unmatched bases: 9. In DNA form, the CDR3 reads TGTGCCAGCTCACAAAATTCGGGACAGAGGAACACTGAAGCTTTCTTT. Encoded protein: CASSQNSGQRNTEAFF.

In regard to this clone: The sample has other DNA sequences that encode this CDR3 too. The J gene is TRBJ2-6, the V gene TRBV18; D call uncertain. The germline V gene has CDR1 KGHSH and CDR2 LQKENI. This CDR3 region has 15 residues. The V and J ends lost 2 bases and 0 bases respectively, with 5 bases between them. The DNA for the CDR3 is TGTGCCAGCTCACCAGCCGCCTCTGGGGCCAACGTCCTGACTTTC. Protein product: CASSPAASGANVLTF.

The V and J genes are TRBV10-3 and TRBJ2-1; 8 nucleotides match TRBD2. Germline CDR1 reads ENHRY; CDR2 reads SYGVKD. The V segment lost 9 bases and the J segment 0 bases; nucleotides outside the gene matches: 4. This CDR3 region has 14 residues. The CDR3 region is CAISGTSSYNEQFF. The CDR3 nucleotides read TGTGCCATTTCCGGGACTAGCTCCTACAATGAGCAGTTCTTC.

CDR3 residues: CASSPNRRTEAFF. The CDR3 DNA is TGCGCCAGCAGCCCCAACCGACGCACTGAAGCTTTCTTT. V gene TRBV4-1 combines with J gene TRBJ1-1; D is unresolved. Deletions cut 4 bases from V and 4 bases from J, with 10 bases between. Germline V gene lookup returns CDR1 MGHRA and CDR2 YSYEKL. The CDR3 length is 13 residues.

This clone was observed once. The rearrangement joins TRBV19 to TRBJ1-2; weak D call: TRBD1 (6 bases). Trimming took 8 bases from V and 1 from J, leaving 8 bases between them. The CDR3 is made up of 12 amino acids. Germline CDR1 and CDR2: LNHDA and SQIVND (reference sequence). CDR3 amino acids: CASQGGNYGYTF. CDR3 in DNA: TGTGCCAGTCAAGGGGGTAACTATGGCTACACCTTC.

This clone was observed many times. The CDR3 here is CASSFPATGWGLGNQPQHF. As DNA, the CDR3 is TGTGCCAGCAGTTTCCCGGCGACAGGGTGGGGCTTGGGCAATCAGCCCCAGCATTTT. The chain combines TRBV28 with TRBJ1-5, with 7 bases matching TRBD1. With 3 bases clipped from V and 2 bases from J, the junction kept 16 bases outside the gene matches. CDR3 length: 19 amino acids. The germline CDR1 and CDR2 sequences are MDHEN and SYDVKM.

V is TRBV5-1 and J is TRBJ2-7, with 11 nucleotides matching TRBD1. This CDR3 region has 17 residues. Germline V CDR1 and CDR2: SGHRS, YFSETQ. V lost 3 bases to trimming and J lost 6 bases; unmatched junction nucleotides: 14. DNA for the CDR3: TGCGCCAGCAGCTCCCGGATCGGGACAGGGGGAGTCTCCGAGCAGTACTTC. Residues: CASSSRIGTGGVSEQYF. Full variable domain (rest looked up from reference TRBV5-1 and TRBJ2-7): KAGVTQTPRYLIKTRGQQVTLSCSPISGHRSVSWYQQTPGQGLQFLFEYFSETQRNKGNFPGRFSGRQFSNSRSEMNVSTLELGDSALYLCASSSRIGTGGVSEQYFGPGTRLTVT.

The rearrangement links TRBV6-5 to TRBJ2-1; D gene unclear. V lost 7 bases to trimming and J lost 1 base, with 14 bases between them. CDR3 length: 15 residues. Per the germline V gene, CDR1 is MNHEY and CDR2 is SVGAGI. CDR3 sequence (DNA): TGTGCCAGCATTGGATCCGGAAGGTCCTACAATGAGCAGTTCTTC. It codes for CASIGSGRSYNEQFF.